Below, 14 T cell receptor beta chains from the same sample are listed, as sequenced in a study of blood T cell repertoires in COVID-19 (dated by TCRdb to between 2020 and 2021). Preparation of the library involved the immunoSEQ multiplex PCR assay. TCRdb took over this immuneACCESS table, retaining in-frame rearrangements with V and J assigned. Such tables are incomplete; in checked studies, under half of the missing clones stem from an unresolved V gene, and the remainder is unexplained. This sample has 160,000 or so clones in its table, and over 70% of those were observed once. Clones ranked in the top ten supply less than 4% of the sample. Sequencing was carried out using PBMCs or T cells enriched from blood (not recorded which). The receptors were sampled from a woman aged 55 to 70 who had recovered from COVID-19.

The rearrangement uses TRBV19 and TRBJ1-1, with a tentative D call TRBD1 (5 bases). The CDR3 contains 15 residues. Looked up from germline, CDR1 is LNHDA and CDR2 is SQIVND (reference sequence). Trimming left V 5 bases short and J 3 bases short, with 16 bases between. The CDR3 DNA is TGTGCCAGTAGTCCCCCCCGCAGGGTGTACACTGAAGCTTTCTTT. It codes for CASSPPRRVYTEAFF.

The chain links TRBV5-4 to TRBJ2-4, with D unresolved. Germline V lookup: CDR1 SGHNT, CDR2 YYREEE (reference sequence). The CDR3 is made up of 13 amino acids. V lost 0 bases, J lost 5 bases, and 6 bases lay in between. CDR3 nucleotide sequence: TGTGCCAGCAGCTTGGCAGTGCAAAACATTCAGTACTTC. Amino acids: CASSLAVQNIQYF.

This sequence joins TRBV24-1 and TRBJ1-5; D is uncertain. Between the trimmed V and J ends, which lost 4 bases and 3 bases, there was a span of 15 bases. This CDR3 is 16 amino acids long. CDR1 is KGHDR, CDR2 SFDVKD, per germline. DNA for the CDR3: TGTGCCACCAGTGACTTGGACGGGAGTTTCAATCAGCCCCAGCATTTT. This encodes CATSDLDGSFNQPQHF.

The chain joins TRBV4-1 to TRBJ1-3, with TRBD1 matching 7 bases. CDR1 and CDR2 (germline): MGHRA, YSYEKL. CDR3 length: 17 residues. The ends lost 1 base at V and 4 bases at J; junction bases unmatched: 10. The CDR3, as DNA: TGCGCCAGCAGCCAAGTCTTACAGGGGTCGGCCGGAAACACCATATATTTT. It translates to CASSQVLQGSAGNTIYF.

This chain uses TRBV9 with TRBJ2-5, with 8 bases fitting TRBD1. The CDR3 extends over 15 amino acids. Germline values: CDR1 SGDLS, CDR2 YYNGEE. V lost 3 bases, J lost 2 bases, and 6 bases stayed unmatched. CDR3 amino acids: CASSAWGQVQETQYF. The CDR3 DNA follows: TGTGCCAGCAGCGCTTGGGGACAGGTTCAAGAGACCCAGTACTTC.

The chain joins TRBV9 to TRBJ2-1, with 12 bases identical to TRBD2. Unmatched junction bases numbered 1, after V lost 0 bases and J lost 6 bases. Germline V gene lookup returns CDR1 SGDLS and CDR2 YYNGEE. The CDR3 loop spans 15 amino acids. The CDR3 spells CASSVASGGGNEQFF. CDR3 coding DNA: TGTGCCAGCAGCGTAGCTAGCGGGGGGGGCAATGAGCAGTTCTTC.

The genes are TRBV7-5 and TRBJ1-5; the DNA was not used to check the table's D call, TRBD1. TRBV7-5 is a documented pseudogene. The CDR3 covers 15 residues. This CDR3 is CARRGPTGTPQPQHF. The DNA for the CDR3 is TGTGCCAGGAGAGGTCCCACAGGGACCCCTCAGCCCCAGCATTTT.

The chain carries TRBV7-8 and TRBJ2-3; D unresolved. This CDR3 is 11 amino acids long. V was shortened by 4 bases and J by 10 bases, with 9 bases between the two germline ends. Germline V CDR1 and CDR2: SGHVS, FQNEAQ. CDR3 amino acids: CASSYSRAQYF. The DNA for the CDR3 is TGTGCCAGCAGCTATTCACGGGCGCAGTATTTT. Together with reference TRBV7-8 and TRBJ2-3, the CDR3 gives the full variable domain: GAGVSQSPRYKVAKRGQDVALRCDPISGHVSLFWYQQALGQGPEFLTYFQNEAQLDKSGLPSDRFFAERPEGSVSTLKIQRTQQEDSAVYLCASSYSRAQYFGPGTRLTVL.

In DNA form, the CDR3 reads TGTGCCAGCAGCCGACAGGGGGCGCGAGATATACAGCCCCAGCATTTT. This translates into CASSRQGARDIQPQHF. The chain carries TRBV2 and TRBJ1-5; 10 bases align to TRBD1. The ends lost 6 bases at V and 7 bases at J; junction bases unmatched: 12. The CDR3 extends over 16 amino acids. Germline assignment: CDR1 SNHLY and CDR2 FYNNEI.

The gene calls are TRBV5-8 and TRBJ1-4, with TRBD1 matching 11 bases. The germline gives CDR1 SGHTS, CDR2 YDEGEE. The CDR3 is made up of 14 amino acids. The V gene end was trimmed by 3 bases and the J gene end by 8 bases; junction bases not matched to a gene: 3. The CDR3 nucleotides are TGTGCCAGCAGCTGGACAGGGGGCGGGGAAAAACTGTTTTTT. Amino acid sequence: CASSWTGGGEKLFF.

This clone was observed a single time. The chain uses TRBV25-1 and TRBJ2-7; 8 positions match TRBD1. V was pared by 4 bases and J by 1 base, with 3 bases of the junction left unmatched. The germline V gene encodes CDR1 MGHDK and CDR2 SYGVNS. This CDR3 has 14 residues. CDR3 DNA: TGTGCCAGCAGTGGGACAGGGAAATCCTACGAGCAGTACTTC. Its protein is CASSGTGKSYEQYF.

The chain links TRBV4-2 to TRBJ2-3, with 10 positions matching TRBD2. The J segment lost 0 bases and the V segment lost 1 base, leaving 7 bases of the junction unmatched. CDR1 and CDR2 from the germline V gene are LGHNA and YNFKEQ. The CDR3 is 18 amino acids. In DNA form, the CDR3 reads TGTGCCAGCAGCCAAGGTGTTCAGCGGGGGGGAAGCACAGATACGCAGTATTTT. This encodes CASSQGVQRGGSTDTQYF.

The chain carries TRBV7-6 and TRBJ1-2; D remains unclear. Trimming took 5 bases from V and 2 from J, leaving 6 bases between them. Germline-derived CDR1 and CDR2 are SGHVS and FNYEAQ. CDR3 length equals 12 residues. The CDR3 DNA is TGTGCCAGCAGCGAGAACAACTATGGCTACACCTTC. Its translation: CASSENNYGYTF.

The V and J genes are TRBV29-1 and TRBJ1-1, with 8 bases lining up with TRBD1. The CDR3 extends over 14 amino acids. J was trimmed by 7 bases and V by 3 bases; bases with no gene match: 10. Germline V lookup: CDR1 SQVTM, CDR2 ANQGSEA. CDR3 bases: TGCAGCGTTGACAACAGGGGGGAGAGGAATGAAGCTTTCTTT. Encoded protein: CSVDNRGERNEAFF. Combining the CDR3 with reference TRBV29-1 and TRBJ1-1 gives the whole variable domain SAVISQKPSRDICQRGTSLTIQCQVDSQVTMMFWYRQQPGQSLTLIATANQGSEATYESGFVIDKFPISRPNLTFSTLTVSNMSPEDSSIYLCSVDNRGERNEAFFGQGTRLTVV.